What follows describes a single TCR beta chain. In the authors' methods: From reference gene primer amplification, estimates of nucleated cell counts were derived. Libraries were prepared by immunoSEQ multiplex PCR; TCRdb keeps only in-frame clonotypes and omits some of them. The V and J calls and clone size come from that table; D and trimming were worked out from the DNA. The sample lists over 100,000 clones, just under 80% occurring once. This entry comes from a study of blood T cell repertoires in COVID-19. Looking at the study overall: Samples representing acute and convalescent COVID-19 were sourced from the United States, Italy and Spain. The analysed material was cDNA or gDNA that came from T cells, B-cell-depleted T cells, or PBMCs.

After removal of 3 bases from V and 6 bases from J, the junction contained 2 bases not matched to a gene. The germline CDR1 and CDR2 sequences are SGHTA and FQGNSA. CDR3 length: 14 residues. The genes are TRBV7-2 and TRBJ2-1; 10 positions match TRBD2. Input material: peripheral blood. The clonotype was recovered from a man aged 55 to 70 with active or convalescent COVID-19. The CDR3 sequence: CASSFQREGNEQFF. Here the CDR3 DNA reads TGTGCCAGCAGCTTCCAGCGGGAGGGCAATGAGCAGTTCTTC.